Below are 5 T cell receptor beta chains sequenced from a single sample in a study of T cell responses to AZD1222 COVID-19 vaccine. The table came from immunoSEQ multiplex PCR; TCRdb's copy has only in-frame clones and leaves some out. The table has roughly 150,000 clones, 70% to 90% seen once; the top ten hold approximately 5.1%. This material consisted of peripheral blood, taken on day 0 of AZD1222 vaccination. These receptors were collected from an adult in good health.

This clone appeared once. The chain's CDR3 is CATSRRGGDTGELFF. In DNA, the CDR3 is TGTGCCACCAGCAGGAGGGGAGGCGACACCGGGGAGCTGTTTTTT. The chain recombines TRBV15 with TRBJ2-2, with D perhaps TRBD2 (6 bases). The CDR3 has 15 residues. Trimming stripped 3 bases from V and 3 bases from J, with 11 bases between. Germline CDR1 and CDR2: LNHNV and YYDKDF (reference sequence).

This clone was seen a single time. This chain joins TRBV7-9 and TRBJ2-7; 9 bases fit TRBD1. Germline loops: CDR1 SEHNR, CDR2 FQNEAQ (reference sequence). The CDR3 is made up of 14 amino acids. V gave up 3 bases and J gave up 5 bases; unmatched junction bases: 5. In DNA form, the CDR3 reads TGTGCCAGCAGCTTCCGGGACAGGGAAAACGAGCAGTACTTC. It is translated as CASSFRDRENEQYF. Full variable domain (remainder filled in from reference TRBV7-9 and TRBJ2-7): DTGVSQNPRHKITKRGQNVTFRCDPISEHNRLYWYRQTLGQGPEFLTYFQNEAQLEKSRLLSDRFSAERPKGSFSTLEIQRTEQGDSAMYLCASSFRDRENEQYFGPGTRLTVT.

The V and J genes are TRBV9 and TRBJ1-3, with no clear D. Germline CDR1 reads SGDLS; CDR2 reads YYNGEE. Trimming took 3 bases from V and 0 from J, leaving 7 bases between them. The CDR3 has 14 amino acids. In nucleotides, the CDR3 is TGTGCCAGCAGCGGAAGCCGCTCTGGAAACACCATATATTTT. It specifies CASSGSRSGNTIYF.

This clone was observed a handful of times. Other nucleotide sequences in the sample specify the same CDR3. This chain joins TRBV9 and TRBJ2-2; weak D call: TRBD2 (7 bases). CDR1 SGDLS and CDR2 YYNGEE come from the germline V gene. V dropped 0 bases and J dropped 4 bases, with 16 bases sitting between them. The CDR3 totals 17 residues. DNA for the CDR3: TGTGCCAGCAGCGTAGGGGGCCTAGGGGGGGCCACCGGGGAGCTGTTTTTT. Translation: CASSVGGLGGATGELFF.

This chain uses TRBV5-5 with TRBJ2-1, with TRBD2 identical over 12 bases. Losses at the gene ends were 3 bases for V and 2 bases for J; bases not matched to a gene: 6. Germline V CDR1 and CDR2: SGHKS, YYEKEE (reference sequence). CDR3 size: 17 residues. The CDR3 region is CASSSTSGRVAYNEQFF. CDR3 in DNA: TGTGCCAGCAGCTCGACTAGCGGGAGAGTGGCCTACAATGAGCAGTTCTTC.